A single sample is the source of the 7 T cell receptor beta chains below, sequenced in a study of shared clonotypes between healthy human individuals. Repertoires were generated with immunoSEQ multiplex PCR, while TCRdb's copy carries only in-frame clones and drops some. Found here are 190,000 or so clones, approximately 61% of them singletons; the top ten hold over 9.5%. Sequencing was carried out using memory CD4+ T cells sorted from blood. Stated subset: CD45RA-negative fraction. The receptors stem from a man aged 25-45 years in good health.

The V and J genes are TRBV7-6 and TRBJ2-2; 8 nucleotides match TRBD1. Germline CDR1 reads SGHVS; CDR2 reads FNYEAQ. The CDR3 sequence is 16 residues long. The V segment lost 1 base and the J segment 6 bases; nucleotides outside the gene matches: 7. CDR3 nucleotide sequence: TGTGCCAGCAGCTTAGGGGAACAGGGGGTTTCCGGGGAGCTGTTTTTT. Protein: CASSLGEQGVSGELFF.

In its sample, this clone was seen once. The chain is built from TRBV6-5 and TRBJ1-2; D gene uncertain. This CDR3 spans 12 amino acids. V was clipped by 0 bases and J by 8 bases, with 7 bases between them. Germline V gene lookup returns CDR1 MNHEY and CDR2 SVGAGI. CDR3 sequence: CASSYSGGGYTF. The CDR3 DNA reads as TGTGCCAGCAGTTACTCTGGCGGAGGCTACACCTTC.

This clone was detected only a few times. The J gene is TRBJ2-1, the V gene TRBV19, with D unresolved. Germline V lookup: CDR1 LNHDA, CDR2 SQIVND (reference sequence). The CDR3 runs to 13 residues. Trimming cost V 2 bases and J 5 bases, with 7 bases left between them. The CDR3 nucleotides are TGTGCCAGTAGTATATGGGGTAACAATGAGCAGTTCTTC. The encoded protein is CASSIWGNNEQFF.

This clone was detected a few times. The chain uses TRBV15 and TRBJ1-4; D ambiguous. The CDR3 contains 14 residues. Germline V CDR1 and CDR2: LNHNV, YYDKDF (reference sequence). Trimming removed 3 bases at V and 7 bases at J, with 12 bases between. CDR3 sequence: CATSSWSVGEKLFF. The CDR3 coding sequence is TGTGCCACCAGCAGTTGGTCAGTAGGTGAAAAACTGTTTTTT.

The CDR3 is CASSEAGQGDGGYTF. CDR3 bases: TGTGCCAGCAGTGAAGCGGGACAGGGAGATGGAGGCTACACCTTC. The gene calls are TRBV2 and TRBJ1-2, with 9 bases matching TRBD1. Germline V gives CDR1 SNHLY, CDR2 FYNNEI. The trim removed 0 bases at V and 8 bases at J, leaving 7 bases unmatched. CDR3 length equals 15 residues.

For this clone: In the same sample, other DNA sequences code for this CDR3. The chain combines TRBV18 with TRBJ1-5; D is undetermined. The CDR3 is made up of 14 amino acids. The V gene lost 2 bases and the J gene lost 1 base, with 6 bases spanning the gap. Per the germline V gene, CDR1 is KGHSH and CDR2 is LQKENI. CDR3 in DNA: TGTGCCAGCTCACCAGGGGTAAGCAATCAGCCCCAGCATTTT. This translates into CASSPGVSNQPQHF.

The chain has TRBV28 and TRBJ2-7; TRBD2 aligns across 12 bases. CDR1 and CDR2 (germline): MDHEN, SYDVKM. Trimming at V came to 3 bases and at J to 4 bases, leaving 13 bases not matched to a gene. This CDR3 contains 18 residues. This CDR3 reads CASSLQGLAGGPKYEQYF. The CDR3 nucleotides are TGTGCCAGCAGTTTGCAGGGGCTAGCGGGAGGGCCCAAATACGAGCAGTACTTC.